These 14 T cell receptor beta chains were sequenced from one sample in a study of T cells in localized non-small cell lung cancer. The protocol was immunoSEQ multiplex PCR, while the TCRdb copy is restricted to in-frame clones and leaves out a portion. The top ten clones hold about 20% of a sample with tens of thousands of clones, roughly 90% of them seen once. The sample here was peripheral blood, taken before any cancer treatment. The receptors were gathered from a man aged 35 to 69 with stage I squamous cell lung carcinoma.

The chain joins TRBV19 to TRBJ2-4; 14 nucleotides line up with TRBD2. Germline assignment: CDR1 LNHDA and CDR2 SQIVND (reference sequence). V gave up 4 bases and J gave up 7 bases; unmatched junction bases: 6. The CDR3 has 16 amino acids. CDR3 region: CASSSGTSGGRNIQYF. As DNA, the CDR3 is TGTGCCAGTAGTAGCGGGACTAGCGGGGGCCGGAACATTCAGTACTTC.

This chain links TRBV4-3 with TRBJ2-1, with D maybe TRBD1 (7 bases). The CDR3 has 16 amino acids. V dropped 4 bases and J dropped 0 bases, with 13 bases sitting between them. Germline V gene data show CDR1 as LGHNA and CDR2 as YSLEER. The CDR3 DNA reads TGCGCCAGCAGCCCCACCCAGGGGGGCTCCTACAATGAGCAGTTCTTC. This gives the protein CASSPTQGGSYNEQFF.

The V gene is TRBV5-1, the J gene TRBJ1-1; D call uncertain. The V and J ends lost 4 bases and 1 base respectively, with 14 bases between them. This CDR3 region has 15 residues. Germline V gene lookup returns CDR1 SGHRS and CDR2 YFSETQ. CDR3 protein: CASSRGGSTNTEAFF. The CDR3 DNA sequence: TGCGCCAGCAGCCGGGGTGGGAGCACGAACACTGAAGCTTTCTTT.

V is TRBV4-1 and J is TRBJ2-1; TRBD2 matches 10 bases. The germline CDR1 and CDR2 sequences are MGHRA and YSYEKL. This CDR3 has 17 residues. Trimming removed 0 bases from V and 8 bases from J; junction bases left unmatched: 10. Here the CDR3 reads CASSQERESGGADEQFF. CDR3 DNA sequence: TGCGCCAGCAGCCAAGAACGCGAAAGCGGGGGGGCGGATGAGCAGTTCTTC.

The chain links TRBV19 to TRBJ2-2, with D tentatively TRBD1 (6 bases). The CDR3 is 16 amino acids. CDR1 and CDR2 (germline): LNHDA, SQIVND (reference sequence). Between the trimmed V and J ends, which lost 1 base and 6 bases, there was a span of 15 bases. The chain's CDR3 is CASSIVGGFMSGELFF. The DNA of the CDR3 is TGTGCCAGTAGTATAGTAGGGGGTTTTATGTCCGGGGAGCTGTTTTTT.

This chain uses TRBV9 with TRBJ2-7; D perhaps matches TRBD2 (5 bases). The germline V gene has CDR1 SGDLS and CDR2 YYNGEE. V lost 4 bases, J lost 4 bases, and 12 bases lay in between. The CDR3 consists of 13 residues. The CDR3: CASSLGSWYEQYF. DNA of the CDR3: TGTGCCAGCAGCCTGGGGAGTTGGTACGAGCAGTACTTC.

The rearrangement links TRBV16 to TRBJ2-7; D is perhaps TRBD2 (5 bases). The length of the CDR3 is 14 residues. Germline V gene sequence: CDR1 KGHSY, CDR2 FQNENV. The V gene lost 3 bases and the J gene lost 2 bases, with 11 bases spanning the gap. Here the CDR3 reads CASSQRTGTYEQYF. CDR3 nucleotide sequence: TGTGCCAGCAGCCAGCGGACTGGCACCTACGAGCAGTACTTC.

The gene calls are TRBV7-2 and TRBJ2-7; tentative D call: TRBD2 (7 bases). Trimming took 5 bases from V and 7 from J, leaving 30 bases between them. There are 18 residues in the CDR3. Germline CDR1 and CDR2: SGHTA and FQGNSA. This chain's CDR3 is CASSPEGGTFTIFKEQYF. The CDR3 nucleotides are TGTGCCAGCAGCCCAGAGGGGGGGACGTTCACGATCTTTAAGGAGCAGTACTTC.

The chain has TRBV28 and TRBJ2-1; 9 nucleotides align to TRBD2. The V and J ends lost 5 bases and 9 bases, in that order; junction bases with no gene match: 17. Germline CDR1 MDHEN, CDR2 SYDVKM. The CDR3 totals 17 residues. The CDR3 reads CASSPLAGGPKSTEQFF. Here the CDR3 DNA reads TGTGCCAGCAGTCCCCTGGCGGGAGGGCCGAAGTCGACTGAGCAGTTCTTC.

This sequence joins TRBV2 and TRBJ2-7, with 7 bases matching TRBD2. The CDR3 totals 13 residues. CDR1 and CDR2 from the germline V gene are SNHLY and FYNNEI. Trimming removed 7 bases from V and 2 bases from J; junction bases left unmatched: 5. CDR3 loop: CASKAGETYEQYF. The CDR3 DNA follows: TGTGCCAGCAAGGCGGGAGAAACCTACGAGCAGTACTTC.

The V gene is TRBV5-1, the J gene TRBJ2-6; 14 nucleotides agree with TRBD2. V lost 5 bases, J lost 1 base, and 5 bases stayed unmatched. The CDR3 extends over 18 amino acids. Germline assignment: CDR1 SGHRS and CDR2 YFSETQ. The CDR3 coding sequence is TGCGCCAGCAGTCAGGGACTAGCGGGAGCATCTGGGGCCAACGTCCTGACTTTC. It codes for CASSQGLAGASGANVLTF. Based on the CDR3 plus reference TRBV5-1 and TRBJ2-6, the full variable domain is KAGVTQTPRYLIKTRGQQVTLSCSPISGHRSVSWYQQTPGQGLQFLFEYFSETQRNKGNFPGRFSGRQFSNSRSEMNVSTLELGDSALYLCASSQGLAGASGANVLTFGAGSRLTVL.

This clone came up a few times. The rearrangement joins TRBV14 to TRBJ1-4; D gene uncertain. This CDR3 is 12 amino acids long. From germline, CDR1 is SGHDN and CDR2 FVKESK. The ends were cut back, 2 bases at V and 11 bases at J, with 9 bases in the middle. The CDR3 region is CASSQISAKLFF. CDR3 in DNA: TGTGCCAGCAGCCAAATTTCAGCGAAACTGTTTTTT.

The chain employs TRBV28 and TRBJ2-3, with TRBD1 identical over 7 bases. Germline CDR1 reads MDHEN; CDR2 reads SYDVKM. The CDR3 is 14 amino acids. The ends lost 5 bases at V and 4 bases at J; junction bases unmatched: 6. CDR3 in amino acids: CASSPNRGADTQYF. As DNA, the CDR3 is TGTGCCAGCAGTCCGAACAGGGGCGCAGATACGCAGTATTTT.

The chain has TRBV5-5 and TRBJ2-3; 7 nucleotides agree with TRBD2. This CDR3 has 15 residues. Germline CDR1 and CDR2: SGHKS and YYEKEE (reference sequence). With 2 bases clipped from V and 3 bases from J, the junction kept 6 bases outside the gene matches. CDR3 sequence reads: CASSFRDYDTDTQYF. Here the CDR3 DNA reads TGTGCCAGCAGCTTCCGGGACTACGATACAGATACGCAGTATTTT.